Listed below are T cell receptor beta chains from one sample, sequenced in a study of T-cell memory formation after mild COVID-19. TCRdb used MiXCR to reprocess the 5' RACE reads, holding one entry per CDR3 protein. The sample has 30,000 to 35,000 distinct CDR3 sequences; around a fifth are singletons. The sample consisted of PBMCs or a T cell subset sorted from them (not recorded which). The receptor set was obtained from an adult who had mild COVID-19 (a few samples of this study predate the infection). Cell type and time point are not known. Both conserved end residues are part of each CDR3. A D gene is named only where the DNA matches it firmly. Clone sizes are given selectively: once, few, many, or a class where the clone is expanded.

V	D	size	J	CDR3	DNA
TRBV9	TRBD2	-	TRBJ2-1	CASSTGLAGGYNEQFF	TGTGCCAGCAGCACGGGACTAGCGGGAGGTTACAATGAGCAGTTCTTC
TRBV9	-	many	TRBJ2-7	CASSGTDSYEQYF	TGTGCCAGCAGCGGGACAGACTCCTACGAGCAGTACTTC
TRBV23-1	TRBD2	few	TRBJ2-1	CASSPSSGNTYNEQFF	TGCGCCAGCAGTCCTTCTAGCGGGAACACCTACAATGAGCAGTTCTTC
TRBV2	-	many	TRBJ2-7	CASKTGGSYEQYF	TGTGCCAGCAAAACCGGGGGATCCTACGAGCAGTACTTC
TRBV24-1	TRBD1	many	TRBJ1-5	CATSDPGQPNQPQHF	TGTGCCACCAGTGACCCGGGACAGCCTAATCAGCCCCAGCATTTT
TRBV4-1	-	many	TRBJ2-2	CASSQDAGLRSAGELFF	TGCGCCAGCAGCCAAGATGCGGGGTTGAGGAGTGCCGGGGAGCTGTTTTTT
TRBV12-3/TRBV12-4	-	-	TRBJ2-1	CASSARRLVNEQFF	TGTGCCAGCAGTGCCCGACGACTAGTAAATGAGCAGTTCTTC
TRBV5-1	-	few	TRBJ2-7	CASSLAGFSYEQYF	TGCGCCAGCAGCTTGGCCGGCTTCTCCTACGAGCAGTACTTC
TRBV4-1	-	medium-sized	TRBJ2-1	CASSQGIQGNEQFF	TGCGCCAGCAGCCAGGGAATCCAGGGAAATGAGCAGTTCTTC
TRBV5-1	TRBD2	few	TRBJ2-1	CASSPLTSGVSNEQFF	TGCGCCAGCAGCCCATTGACTAGCGGGGTCAGCAATGAGCAGTTCTTC
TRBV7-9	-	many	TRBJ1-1	CASSSEDRPNTEAFF	TGTGCCAGCAGCTCAGAGGACAGACCCAACACTGAAGCTTTCTTT
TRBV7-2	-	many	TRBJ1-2	CASSLSAGLAPYGYTF	TGTGCCAGCAGCTTATCGGCAGGATTGGCCCCATATGGCTACACCTTC
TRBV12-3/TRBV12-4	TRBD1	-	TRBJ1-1	CASSSSWGTGGGGTEAFF	TGTGCCAGCAGTTCCTCGTGGGGGACAGGGGGCGGTGGCACTGAAGCTTTCTTT
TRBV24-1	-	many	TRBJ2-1	CATSEWGAGYNEQFF	TGTGCCACCAGTGAGTGGGGGGCGGGGTACAATGAGCAGTTCTTC
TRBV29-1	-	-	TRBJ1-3	CSVGRPGNTIYF	TGCAGCGTTGGGAGACCGGGAAACACCATATATTTT
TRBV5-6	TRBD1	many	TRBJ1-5	CASSLARTGPQHF	TGTGCCAGCAGCTTGGCAAGGACAGGGCCCCAGCATTTT
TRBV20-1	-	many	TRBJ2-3	CSASPLTGLTDTQYF	TGCAGTGCTAGCCCCTTAACAGGGTTAACAGATACGCAGTATTTT
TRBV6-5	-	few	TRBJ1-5	CASSVRRGGGGQPQHF	TGTGCCAGCAGTGTACGGAGGGGGGGAGGGGGTCAGCCCCAGCATTTT
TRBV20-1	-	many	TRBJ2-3	CSARGPSTDTQYF	TGCAGTGCTAGAGGTCCATCCACAGATACGCAGTATTTT
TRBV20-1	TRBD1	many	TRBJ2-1	CSARGGPGQGASHEQFF	TGCAGTGCTAGAGGTGGTCCGGGACAGGGCGCTTCTCATGAGCAGTTCTTC